Following are 7 T cell receptor beta chains from one sample sequenced in a study of tumor and adjacent non-tumor tissue in lung cancer. TCRbeta libraries were built with three rounds of nested PCR, modified from ARM-PCR. Via MiXCR, TCRdb re-called the multiplex PCR reads, giving one row per CDR3 protein. This table has approximately 140,000 distinct CDR3 sequences, around 66% appearing once. The template was RNA from unsorted bulk tissue. Input material: lung tumor tissue. The receptors come from a man aged 60 to 75 with small cell lung cancer.

In the case of this clonotype: At one end, the junction sequence differs from germline, possibly due to a read error. The gene calls are TRBV10-3 and TRBJ1-2; possibly TRBD1 for D (6 bases). The CDR3 loop spans 12 amino acids. CDR1 ENHRY and CDR2 SYGVKD come from the germline V gene. The CDR3: CAISGTCDGYTF. The CDR3 DNA reads as TGTGCCATCAGCGGGACATGTGATGGCTATACCTTC.

This clonotype was recorded only once. The chain links TRBV12-3 or TRBV12-4 to TRBJ2-5; a possible D gene is TRBD2 (6 bases). The germline V and J ends were trimmed by 10 bases and 7 bases, with 22 bases remaining between them. The CDR3 is 14 residues long. Written as DNA, the CDR3 is TGTGCCAACAGCCTCACGGCGGGATGTGGGACCCAGTACTTC. Protein: CANSLTAGCGTQYF.

Concerning this clonotype itself: The junction shows a germline mismatch at one end, possibly a read error. The V gene is TRBV6-5, the J gene TRBJ2-7, with 12 nucleotides matching TRBD2. The germline V gene has CDR1 MNHEY and CDR2 SVGAGI. The length of the CDR3 is 20 residues. The CDR3 is CAGSYSSPLGLAGGSYEQYF. The CDR3 coding sequence is TGTGCCGGCAGTTACTCGTCGCCTCTGGGGCTAGCGGGAGGGTCCTACGAGCAGTACTTC.

The gene calls are TRBV28 and TRBJ1-2; tentatively, D is TRBD1 (5 bases). The CDR3 is 16 amino acids. The germline V gene has CDR1 MDHEN and CDR2 SYDVKM. Deletions cut 4 bases from V and 8 bases from J, with 23 bases between. CDR3 DNA sequence: TGTGCCAGCAGTTCCCCCTCCGCAGGGCACATAGAGGGCTACACCTTC. The encoded protein is CASSSPSAGHIEGYTF.

As to this clonotype: Likely a read error: the CDR3 ends without its conserved phenylalanine or tryptophan. The gene calls are TRBV20-1 and TRBJ2-4, with TRBD1 matching 9 bases. The CDR3 extends over 15 amino acids. Germline V gene data show CDR1 as DFQATT and CDR2 as SNEGSKA (reference sequence). V gave up 4 bases and J gave up 9 bases; unmatched junction bases: 13. The CDR3 is CSAITPGQGCGIQYL. CDR3 in DNA: TGCAGTGCTATAACCCCGGGACAGGGCTGTGGCATTCAGTACCTC.

This clonotype was recorded many times. The V gene is TRBV12-3 or TRBV12-4, the J gene TRBJ2-1, with D possibly TRBD2 on 6 matching bases. V gave up 1 base and J gave up 4 bases, with 17 bases separating them. The CDR3 sequence is 17 residues long. The CDR3 nucleotides are TGTGCCAGCAGTTTAGTGTCTTGGCGGGAAGGGTACAATGAGCAGTTCTTC. It specifies CASSLVSWREGYNEQFF.

About this clonotype: The junction departs from germline at one end; a sequencing error may be responsible. V and J are TRBV29-1 and TRBJ2-3, with D possibly matching TRBD1 (5 bases). This CDR3 spans 14 amino acids. Germline V lookup: CDR1 SQVTM, CDR2 ANQGSEA. DNA for the CDR3: TGCAGCGTTGAAAGGGGCAGGGCCACAGATACGCTGTATTTT. Its protein product is CSVERGRATDTLYF.